This T cell receptor (beta chain) stems from a study of control samples from healthy donors and cancer patients. Here immunoSEQ multiplex PCR was the method, and the copy in TCRdb shows in-frame clones only, minus some. Of some 150,000 clones detected, nearly 95% appear once; the ten largest clones hold over 2%. The clonotype originates from a man between 45 and 60 years old in good health. The material sequenced was blood.

This chain's CDR3 is CASSETGRNQPQHF. CDR3 sequence (DNA): TGTGCCAGCAGTGAAACAGGCCGAAATCAGCCCCAGCATTTT. The rearrangement uses TRBV6-1 and TRBJ1-5, with D perhaps TRBD1 (5 bases). Per the germline V gene, CDR1 is MNHNS and CDR2 is SASEGT. Trimming removed 2 bases at V and 4 bases at J, with 9 bases between. The CDR3 runs 14 residues.